These 27 T cell receptor beta chains share one sample of origin, sequenced in a study of prognosis after radiotherapy for stage I lung cancer. Multiplex PCR in two rounds served to amplify TCR beta CDR3 from genomic DNA. During first-round PCR, primers specific to each TRBV and TRBJ gene were used. TCRdb re-called the multiplex PCR reads through MiXCR, storing one row per CDR3 protein. Of roughly 11,000 distinct CDR3 sequences in the sample, approximately 50% are singletons; the top ten hold 6% to 7.5%. Sequenced here: PBMCs, sampled before or after stereotactic body radiation therapy (not recorded which). The receptors were sampled from a donor aged 50 or older with non-small cell lung cancer.

The chain links TRBV24-1 to TRBJ2-1; no definite D call. The CDR3 consists of 13 residues. V was clipped by 8 bases and J by 4 bases, with 11 bases between them. The germline V gene has CDR1 KGHDR and CDR2 SFDVKD. DNA for the CDR3: TGTGCCACCATGCCTCAAGGGTACAATGAGCAGTTCTTC. This codes for CATMPQGYNEQFF.

This clonotype was picked up many times. V is TRBV29-1 and J is TRBJ2-1, with TRBD2 identical over 10 bases. The CDR3 loop spans 15 amino acids. Trimming took 3 bases from V and 2 from J; bases not matched to a gene: 4. Germline V CDR1 and CDR2: SQVTM, ANQGSEA. CDR3 residues: CSVDASGGTYNEQFF. DNA of the CDR3: TGCAGCGTTGACGCTAGCGGGGGAACCTACAATGAGCAGTTCTTC.

This clonotype showed up many times. The rearrangement links TRBV15 to TRBJ2-1, with D possibly matching TRBD1 (6 bases). The CDR3 length is 17 residues. Trimming took 1 base from V and 0 from J, leaving 13 bases between them. Per the germline V gene, CDR1 is LNHNV and CDR2 is YYDKDF (reference sequence). CDR3 nucleotides: TGTGCCACCAGCAGAGTAAGACAGGAGAGCTCCTACAATGAGCAGTTCTTC. Amino acid sequence: CATSRVRQESSYNEQFF.

This clonotype was seen once. The J gene is TRBJ1-5, the V gene TRBV28, with a possible D match to TRBD1 (5 bases). CDR1 is MDHEN, CDR2 SYDVKM, per germline. V was pared by 7 bases and J by 0 bases, with 16 bases between. The CDR3 runs 16 residues. CDR3 region: CASTPAQQGSNQPQHF. CDR3 DNA sequence: TGTGCCAGCACCCCCGCCCAGCAGGGTAGCAATCAGCCCCAGCATTTT.

The chain combines TRBV27 with TRBJ1-2, with D unclear. Germline values: CDR1 MNHEY, CDR2 SMNVEV (reference sequence). This CDR3 region has 16 residues. Trimming took 2 bases from V and 3 from J, leaving 16 bases between them. DNA for the CDR3: TGTGCCAGCAGTTTAACTTCTGTGGGGAGTTACTATGGCTACACCTTC. Protein sequence: CASSLTSVGSYYGYTF.

The chain uses TRBV20-1 and TRBJ1-3; 11 bases line up with TRBD1. The CDR3 is 16 residues long. V dropped 4 bases and J dropped 0; count of bases not matched to a gene: 5. Germline lookup yields CDR1 DFQATT and CDR2 SNEGSKA (reference sequence). For the CDR3, the DNA is TGCAGTGCTACCGGGACAGGGGGTTTCTCTGGAAACACCATATATTTT. It encodes CSATGTGGFSGNTIYF.

The table lists this clonotype with many counts. The chain employs TRBV5-1 and TRBJ2-1, with 8 bases identical to TRBD1. The CDR3 length is 16 residues. The germline CDR1 and CDR2 sequences are SGHRS and YFSETQ. V shed 1 base, J shed 3 bases, and the junction held 6 bases outside the gene matches. CDR3 protein: CASSLFRTGNYNEQFF. The DNA for the CDR3 is TGCGCCAGCAGCTTGTTTCGGACAGGGAACTACAATGAGCAGTTCTTC.

This clonotype has a single count. V usage is TRBV24-1 and J usage is TRBJ2-1, with a weak D call TRBD1 (5 bases). The CDR3 is made up of 16 amino acids. V lost 3 bases and J lost 5, with 16 bases in between. Germline CDR1 reads KGHDR; CDR2 reads SFDVKD. The CDR3 sequence: CATSDKGRGRDNEQFF. The DNA for the CDR3 is TGTGCCACCAGTGATAAGGGAAGGGGAAGAGACAATGAGCAGTTCTTC.

V gene TRBV27 combines with J gene TRBJ2-7, with TRBD2 matching 14 bases. With V trimmed by 5 bases and J by 6 bases, 3 bases remained unmatched. This CDR3 region has 14 residues. Germline CDR1 is MNHEY and CDR2 is SMNVEV (reference sequence). The CDR3 protein is CASSPTSGRGEQYF. As DNA, the CDR3 is TGTGCCAGCAGTCCGACTAGCGGGAGGGGCGAGCAGTACTTC.

This clonotype is medium-sized. The V and J genes are TRBV20-1 and TRBJ1-6, with D possibly matching TRBD1 (6 bases). In germline, CDR1 is DFQATT, CDR2 SNEGSKA (reference sequence). This CDR3 is built from 15 residues. Trimming stripped 0 bases from V and 9 bases from J, with 15 bases between. In nucleotides, the CDR3 is TGCAGTGCTAGAGATGAGAGCAGGGGAACTTCACCCCTCCACTTT. It yields the protein CSARDESRGTSPLHF.

This clonotype is categorized as medium-sized (0.01 to 0.1%). CDR3 nucleotide sequence: TGCAGTGCTAGAGATATACCCCTAGGAGATACGCAGTATTTT. This gives the protein CSARDIPLGDTQYF. This chain links TRBV20-1 with TRBJ2-3; no reliable D call. Germline V lookup: CDR1 DFQATT, CDR2 SNEGSKA (reference sequence). CDR3 length: 14 residues. V was pared by 0 bases and J by 5 bases, with 12 bases between.

Many counts were recorded for this clonotype. It may be a read error: a sequence one base away is much more abundant. This rearrangement joins TRBV7-6 to TRBJ2-7, with D maybe TRBD1 (6 bases). Looked up from germline, CDR1 is SGHVS and CDR2 is FNYEAQ. V was shortened by 1 base and J by 5 bases, with 15 bases between the two germline ends. The CDR3 contains 15 residues. The DNA for the CDR3 is TGTGCCAGCAGCTTAGAGGGGGTATCGGCCCACGAGCAGTACTTC. Its translation: CASSLEGVSAHEQYF.

This clonotype was counted many times. A read error may explain this, as a much larger clone is one base away. This chain joins TRBV5-5 and TRBJ2-3; unclear D gene. Germline V gives CDR1 SGHKS, CDR2 YYEKEE (reference sequence). Trimming left V 2 bases short and J 7 bases short, with 11 bases between. CDR3 length equals 13 residues. The CDR3 here is CASSLSVTYTQYF. The CDR3 DNA sequence: TGTGCCAGCAGCTTAAGCGTTACATATACGCAGTATTTT. Filled out from reference TRBV5-5 and TRBJ2-3, the complete variable domain reads DAGVTQSPTHLIKTRGQQVTLRCSPISGHKSVSWYQQVLGQGPQFIFQYYEKEERGRGNFPDRFSARQFPNYSSELNVNALLLGDSALYLCASSLSVTYTQYFGPGTRLTVL.

The genes are TRBV13 and TRBJ1-1, with unresolved D. Trimming pared 3 bases from V and 1 base from J, leaving 9 bases between. Germline V gives CDR1 PRHDT, CDR2 FYEKMQ (reference sequence). The CDR3 sequence is 14 residues long. DNA for the CDR3: TGTGCCAGCAGCTTTCGACTGAAGAACACTGAAGCTTTCTTT. Its protein is CASSFRLKNTEAFF.

This clonotype is classed as medium-sized (0.01 to 0.1%). The rearrangement joins TRBV4-1 to TRBJ1-1; D possibly corresponds to TRBD1 (5 bases). CDR1 MGHRA and CDR2 YSYEKL come from the germline V gene. This CDR3 contains 13 residues. V lost 0 bases, J lost 7 bases, and 9 bases lay in between. This chain's CDR3 is CASSQDRGREAFF. Here the CDR3 DNA reads TGCGCCAGCAGCCAAGATAGGGGCCGTGAAGCTTTCTTT.

V gene TRBV28 combines with J gene TRBJ2-7; D perhaps matches TRBD2 (5 bases). This CDR3 spans 13 amino acids. Germline values: CDR1 MDHEN, CDR2 SYDVKM. The ends were cut back, 6 bases at V and 5 bases at J, with 14 bases in the middle. The CDR3 reads CASSHSTGNEQYF. CDR3 bases: TGTGCCAGCAGCCATTCAACCGGGAACGAGCAGTACTTC.

V is TRBV24-1 and J is TRBJ2-1; D call uncertain. Germline V gene lookup returns CDR1 KGHDR and CDR2 SFDVKD. Trimming stripped 3 bases from V and 2 bases from J, with 7 bases between. The CDR3 is 14 amino acids. The CDR3 here is CATSDTTAYNEQFF. The DNA of the CDR3 is TGTGCCACCAGTGATACGACGGCCTACAATGAGCAGTTCTTC.

With respect to this clonotype: One junction end disagrees with the germline gene, perhaps due to a read error. The chain carries TRBV7-9 and TRBJ2-5, with D perhaps TRBD2 (6 bases). CDR3 length: 13 amino acids. CDR1 is SEHNR and CDR2 is FQNEAQ in the germline V gene (reference sequence). CDR3 residues: CASRVEGEETHYF. The CDR3 bases are TGTGCCAGCAGGGTGGAGGGCGAAGAGACCCATTACTTC.

The chain couples TRBV18 to TRBJ1-3, with D unresolved. V lost 5 bases to trimming and J lost 1 base, with 15 bases between them. CDR1 and CDR2 (germline): KGHSH, LQKENI. The CDR3 contains 16 residues. DNA for the CDR3: TGTGCCAGCTCAACCACCGGGCCTATATCTGGAAACACCATATATTTT. Amino acids: CASSTTGPISGNTIYF.

Only a few counts were recorded for this clonotype. A much more abundant neighbour one base away suggests this may be a read error. The chain recombines TRBV7-2 with TRBJ2-7; a possible D gene is TRBD1 (5 bases). The germline CDR1 and CDR2 sequences are SGHTA and FQGNSA. CDR3 length: 14 residues. V shed 5 bases and J shed 5 bases, with 16 bases lying between them. This CDR3 is CASSGSPWGNEQYF. The DNA of the CDR3 is TGTGCCAGCAGCGGATCCCCGTGGGGCAACGAGCAGTACTTC.

This clonotype was seen repeatedly, ten times or more. CDR3 coding DNA: TGTGCCAGCACCGGGAATTACAATGAGCAGTTCTTC. Its protein product is CASTGNYNEQFF. The chain recombines TRBV28 with TRBJ2-1; D is perhaps TRBD2 (5 bases). Trimming took off 7 bases at V and 4 bases at J, with 8 bases between the two ends. The CDR3 has 12 residues. Germline loops: CDR1 MDHEN, CDR2 SYDVKM.

The V and J genes are TRBV12-5 and TRBJ2-2, with no clear D. This CDR3 has 13 residues. The germline V and J ends were trimmed by 7 bases and 4 bases, with 10 bases remaining between them. CDR1 LGHNT and CDR2 FRNRAP come from the germline V gene. The CDR3 DNA follows: TGTGCTAGTGCCATGGGCGGCACCGGGGAGCTGTTTTTT. As protein: CASAMGGTGELFF.

This clonotype came up many times. This chain joins TRBV15 and TRBJ2-5; 12 nucleotides align to TRBD2. The germline V gene encodes CDR1 LNHNV and CDR2 YYDKDF (reference sequence). The CDR3 contains 15 residues. Trimming removed 0 bases from V and 5 bases from J; junction bases left unmatched: 1. The CDR3 bases are TGTGCCACCAGCAGAGATGGGACTAGCGGGGAGACCCAGTACTTC. Amino acid sequence: CATSRDGTSGETQYF.

This clonotype is deemed medium-sized. CDR3 amino acids: CASSLVGEYTEAFF. For the CDR3, the DNA is TGTGCCAGCAGCTTGGTGGGGGAATACACTGAAGCTTTCTTT. The chain couples TRBV7-8 to TRBJ1-1, with TRBD1 as a possible D gene (5 bases). Germline-derived CDR1 and CDR2 are SGHVS and FQNEAQ. The CDR3 length is 14 residues. Trimming removed 3 bases at V and 3 bases at J, with 11 bases between.

This chain connects TRBV15 to TRBJ2-1, with D possibly being TRBD2 (5 bases). Trimming left V 2 bases short and J 1 base short, with 9 bases between. CDR3 length: 15 residues. CDR1 LNHNV and CDR2 YYDKDF come from the germline V gene (reference sequence). The CDR3 here is CATSRRRVSYNEQFF. The CDR3 region has the DNA TGTGCCACCAGCAGAAGGCGGGTATCCTACAATGAGCAGTTCTTC.

The chain links TRBV2 to TRBJ2-5, with D possibly matching TRBD1 (5 bases). CDR3 size: 15 residues. The ends were cut back, 5 bases at V and 5 bases at J, with 18 bases in the middle. Germline V gene sequence: CDR1 SNHLY, CDR2 FYNNEI. CDR3 protein: CASSSVYRNVETQYF. In nucleotides, the CDR3 is TGTGCCAGCAGTAGTGTGTACAGGAATGTGGAGACCCAGTACTTC.

Notes on this clonotype: At one of its ends the junction is not consistent with the germline gene, which may arise from a read error. This chain links TRBV24-1 with TRBJ2-1; 8 bases agree with TRBD2. Germline V lookup: CDR1 KGHDR, CDR2 SFDVKD. This CDR3 has 15 amino acids. Here the CDR3 reads CATSAVRGAKNEQFF. The CDR3 nucleotides read TGCGCCACCAGCGCCGTGCGGGGGGCTAAGAATGAGCAGTTCTTC.